The clone carrying this T cell receptor (beta chain) was observed a handful of times. The antigen remains undetermined. Expressed TCRB transcripts got sequenced, as all isolated RNA was reverse transcribed. Data came from immunoSEQ multiplex PCR; TCRdb stores just in-frame clones and leaves some out. The table lists some 140,000 clones, 9.2% of them singletons. The record originates from a study of beta chain features in type 1 diabetes. In germline, CDR1 is SGHRS, CDR2 YFSETQ. Trimming shortened V by 3 bases and J by 3 bases, and 8 bases separated the two germline ends. CDR3 length equals 13 residues. Overall study results and limits: Diminished insertions and augmented deletions at VDJ junctions characterized type 1 diabetes patients.

Specimen: central memory CD4+ T cells from blood. The TCR comes from a man aged 18 to 35 in good health. This chain uses TRBV5-1 with TRBJ2-3; a weak D match, TRBD1 (5 bases). CDR3 DNA: TGCGCCAGCAGCTCGACAGTGACAGATACGCAGTATTTT. Its protein is CASSSTVTDTQYF.